The present T cell receptor beta chain was sequenced within a study of CD8 T cells in ankylosing spondylitis. TCRdb used MiXCR to reprocess the 5' RACE reads, holding one entry per CDR3 protein. The table has just under 350,000 distinct CDR3 sequences, roughly 14% seen once. This clonotype was seen repeatedly, ten times or more. CDR3 size: 13 residues. Trimming cost V 5 bases and J 5 bases, with 12 bases left between them. The specimen sequenced was blood, either unsorted or a sorted T cell fraction (not recorded which). The sequence came from a male donor with ankylosing spondylitis or in good health (not recorded which). This sequence joins TRBV12-3 or TRBV12-4 and TRBJ1-1, with D unclear. The CDR3 DNA reads as TGTGCCAGCAGTAAAAGGGAAGGGACTGAAGCTTTCTTT. As protein: CASSKREGTEAFF.